Listed below are T cell receptor beta chains from one sample, sequenced in a study of PD-L1 blockade in urothelial cancer. Data came from immunoSEQ multiplex PCR; TCRdb stores just in-frame clones and leaves some out. The table has approximately 34,000 clones, 84% seen once. Sequences were derived from PBMCs, sampled around atezolizumab (anti-PD-L1) treatment. These receptors all stem from a man in his sixties with urothelial cancer. Both conserved end residues are part of each CDR3. The order of the fields is clone size, V gene, J gene, D gene, CDR3 protein, CDR3 DNA. A D gene is named only where the DNA matches it firmly. Not every row has a clone size; where given, it reads once, few, many or a size class.

>-|TRBV4-2|TRBJ2-1|-
CASSQSLGGVNNEQFF
TGTGCCAGCAGCCAGAGCCTGGGGGGAGTAAACAATGAGCAGTTCTTC
>few|TRBV5-1|TRBJ1-1|-
CASSPGQDMNTEAFF
TGCGCCAGCAGTCCAGGACAAGACATGAACACTGAAGCTTTCTTT
>-|TRBV9|TRBJ2-1|TRBD2
CASSGYGLAPSGSYNEQFF
TGTGCCAGCAGCGGGTATGGACTAGCGCCGTCGGGATCCTACAATGAGCAGTTCTTC
>-|TRBV19|TRBJ2-5|-
CASSLLGGGSPETQYF
TGTGCCAGTAGCCTCCTAGGGGGGGGATCCCCAGAGACCCAGTACTTC
>once|TRBV30|TRBJ1-3|-
CAWGYRNSGNTIYF
TGTGCCTGGGGATACAGGAACTCTGGAAACACCATATATTTT
>-|TRBV5-1|TRBJ1-1|-
CASSLDHFGTEAFF
TGCGCCAGCAGCTTGGACCACTTCGGCACTGAAGCTTTCTTT
>-|TRBV4-1|TRBJ1-2|-
CASSHQGKGYGYTF
TGCGCCAGCAGCCACCAGGGGAAGGGCTATGGCTACACCTTC
>-|TRBV20-1|TRBJ2-1|-
CSASPDNEQFF
TGCAGTGCTTCCCCCGACAATGAGCAGTTCTTC
>-|TRBV28|TRBJ2-5|TRBD1
CASKRGQGGEQYF
TGTGCCAGCAAGAGGGGACAGGGTGGAGAGCAGTACTTC
>-|TRBV6-6|TRBJ1-1|-
CASSYPDSEAFF
TGTGCCAGCAGTTACCCGGACAGTGAAGCTTTCTTT
>-|TRBV6-1|TRBJ1-1|-
CASSHGRVDTEAFF
TGTGCCAGCAGTCATGGCAGGGTAGACACTGAAGCTTTCTTT
>-|TRBV18|TRBJ2-7|TRBD1
CASSTRDRGTTYEQYF
TGTGCCAGCTCAACAAGAGACAGGGGCACCACCTACGAGCAGTACTTC
>once|TRBV11-3|TRBJ2-1|TRBD2
CASSSDPLTSGANEQFF
TGTGCCAGCAGCTCCGACCCCCTGACTAGCGGAGCCAATGAGCAGTTCTTC
>-|TRBV10-3|TRBJ1-1|TRBD1
CAISGQGGETEAFF
TGTGCCATCAGTGGACAGGGGGGAGAGACTGAAGCTTTCTTT
>-|TRBV7-2|TRBJ1-5|TRBD1
CASSRDRVGNQPQHF
TGTGCCAGCAGCCGAGACAGGGTCGGCAATCAGCCCCAGCATTTT
>few|TRBV10-3|TRBJ1-2|TRBD1
CAISATGTNYGYTF
TGTGCCATCAGTGCGACAGGGACTAACTATGGCTACACCTTC
>-|TRBV6-6|TRBJ1-6|-
CASNRDSNSPLHF
TGTGCCAGCAACCGGGACTCGAATTCACCCCTCCACTTT
>-|TRBV5-1|TRBJ1-2|-
CASSLQTGKEGYTF
TGCGCCAGCAGCTTACAAACAGGGAAGGAAGGCTACACCTTC